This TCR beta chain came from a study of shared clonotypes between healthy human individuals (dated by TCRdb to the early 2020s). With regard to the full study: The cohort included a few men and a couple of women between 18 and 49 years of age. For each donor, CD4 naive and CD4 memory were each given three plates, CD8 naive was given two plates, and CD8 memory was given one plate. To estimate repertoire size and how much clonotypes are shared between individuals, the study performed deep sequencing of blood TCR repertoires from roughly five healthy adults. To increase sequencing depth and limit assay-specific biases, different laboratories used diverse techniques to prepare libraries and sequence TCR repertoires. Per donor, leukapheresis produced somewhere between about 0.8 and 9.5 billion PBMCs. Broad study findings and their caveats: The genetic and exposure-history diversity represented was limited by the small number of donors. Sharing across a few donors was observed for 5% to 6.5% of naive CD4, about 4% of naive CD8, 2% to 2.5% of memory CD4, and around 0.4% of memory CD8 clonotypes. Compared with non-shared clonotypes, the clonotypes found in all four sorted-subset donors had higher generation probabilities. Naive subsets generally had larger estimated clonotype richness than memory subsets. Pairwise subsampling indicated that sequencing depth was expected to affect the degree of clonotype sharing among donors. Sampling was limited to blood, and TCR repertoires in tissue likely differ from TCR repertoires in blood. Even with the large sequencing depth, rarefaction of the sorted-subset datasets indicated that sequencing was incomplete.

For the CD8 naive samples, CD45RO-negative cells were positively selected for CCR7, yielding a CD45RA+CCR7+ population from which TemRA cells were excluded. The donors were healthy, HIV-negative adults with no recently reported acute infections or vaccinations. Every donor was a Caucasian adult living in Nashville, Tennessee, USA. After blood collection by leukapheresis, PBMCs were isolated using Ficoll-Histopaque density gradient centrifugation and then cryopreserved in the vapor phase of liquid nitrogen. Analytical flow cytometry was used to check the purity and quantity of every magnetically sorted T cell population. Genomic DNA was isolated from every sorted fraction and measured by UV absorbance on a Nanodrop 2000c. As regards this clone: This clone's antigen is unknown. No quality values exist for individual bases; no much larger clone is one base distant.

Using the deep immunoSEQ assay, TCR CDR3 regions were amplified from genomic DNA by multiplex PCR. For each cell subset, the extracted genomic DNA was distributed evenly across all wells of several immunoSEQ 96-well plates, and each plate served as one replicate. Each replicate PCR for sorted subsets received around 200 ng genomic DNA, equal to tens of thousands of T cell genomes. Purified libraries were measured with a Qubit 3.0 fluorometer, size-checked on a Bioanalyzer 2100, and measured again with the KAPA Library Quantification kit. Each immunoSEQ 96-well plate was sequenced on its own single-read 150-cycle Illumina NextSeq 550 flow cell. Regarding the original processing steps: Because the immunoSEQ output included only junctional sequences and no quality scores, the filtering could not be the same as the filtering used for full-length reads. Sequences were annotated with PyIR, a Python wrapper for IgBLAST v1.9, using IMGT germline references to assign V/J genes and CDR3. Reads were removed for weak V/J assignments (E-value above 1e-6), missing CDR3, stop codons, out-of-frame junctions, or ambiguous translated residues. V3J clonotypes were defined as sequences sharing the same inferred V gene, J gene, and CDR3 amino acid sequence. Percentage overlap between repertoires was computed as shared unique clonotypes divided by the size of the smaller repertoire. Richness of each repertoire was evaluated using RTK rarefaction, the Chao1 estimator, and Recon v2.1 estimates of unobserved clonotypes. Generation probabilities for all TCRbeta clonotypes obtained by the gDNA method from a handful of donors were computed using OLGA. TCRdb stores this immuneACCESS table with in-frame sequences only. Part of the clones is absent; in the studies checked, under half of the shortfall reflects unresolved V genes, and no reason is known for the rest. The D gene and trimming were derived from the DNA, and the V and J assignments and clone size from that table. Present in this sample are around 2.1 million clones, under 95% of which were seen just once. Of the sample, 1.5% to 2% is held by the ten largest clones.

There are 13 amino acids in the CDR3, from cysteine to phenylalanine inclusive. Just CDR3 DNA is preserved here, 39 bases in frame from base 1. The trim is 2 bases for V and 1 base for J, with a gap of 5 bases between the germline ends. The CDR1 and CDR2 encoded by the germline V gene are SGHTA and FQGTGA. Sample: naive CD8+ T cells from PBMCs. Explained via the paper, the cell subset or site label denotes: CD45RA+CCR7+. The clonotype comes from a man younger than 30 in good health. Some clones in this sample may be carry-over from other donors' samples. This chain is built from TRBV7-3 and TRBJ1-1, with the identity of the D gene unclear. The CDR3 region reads CASSLPGNTEAFF. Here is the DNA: TGTGCCAGCAGCTTACCGGGGAACACTGAAGCTTTCTTT.